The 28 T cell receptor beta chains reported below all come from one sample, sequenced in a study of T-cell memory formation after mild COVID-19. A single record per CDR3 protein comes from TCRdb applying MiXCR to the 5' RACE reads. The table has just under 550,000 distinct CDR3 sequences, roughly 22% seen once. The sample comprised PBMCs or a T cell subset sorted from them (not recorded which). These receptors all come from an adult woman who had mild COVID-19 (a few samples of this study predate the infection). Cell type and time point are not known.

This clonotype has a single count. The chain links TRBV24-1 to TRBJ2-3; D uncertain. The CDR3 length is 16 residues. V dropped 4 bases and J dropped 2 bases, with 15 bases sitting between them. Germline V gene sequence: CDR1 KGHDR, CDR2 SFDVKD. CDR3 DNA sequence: TGTGCCACCAGTGACCGCCGACTGATGAACACAGATACGCAGTATTTT. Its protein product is CATSDRRLMNTDTQYF.

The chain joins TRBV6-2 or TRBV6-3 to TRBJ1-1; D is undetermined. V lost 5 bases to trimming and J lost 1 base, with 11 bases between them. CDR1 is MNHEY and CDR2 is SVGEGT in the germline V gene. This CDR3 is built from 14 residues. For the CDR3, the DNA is TGTGCCAGCAGTCTACTGCGGAAGAACACTGAAGCTTTCTTT. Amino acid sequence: CASSLLRKNTEAFF.

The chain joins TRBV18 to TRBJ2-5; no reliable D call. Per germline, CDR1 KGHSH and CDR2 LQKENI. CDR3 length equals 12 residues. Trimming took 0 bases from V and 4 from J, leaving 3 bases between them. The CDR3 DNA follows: TGTGCCAGCTCACCACCAATAGAGACCCAGTACTTC. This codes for CASSPPIETQYF.

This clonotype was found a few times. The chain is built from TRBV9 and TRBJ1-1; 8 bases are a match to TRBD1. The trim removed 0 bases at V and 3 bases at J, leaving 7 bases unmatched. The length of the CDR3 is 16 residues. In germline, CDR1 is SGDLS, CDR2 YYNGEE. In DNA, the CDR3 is TGTGCCAGCAGCGTAGACGACAGGGGCATCCACACTGAAGCTTTCTTT. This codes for CASSVDDRGIHTEAFF.

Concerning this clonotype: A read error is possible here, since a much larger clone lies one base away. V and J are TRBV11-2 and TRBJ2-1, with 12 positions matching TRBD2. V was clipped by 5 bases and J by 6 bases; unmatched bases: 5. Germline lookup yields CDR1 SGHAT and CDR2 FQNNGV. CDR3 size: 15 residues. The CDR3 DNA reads TGTGCCAGCAGCCATCTAGCGGGGGGGCGCAATGAGCAGTTCTTC. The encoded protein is CASSHLAGGRNEQFF.

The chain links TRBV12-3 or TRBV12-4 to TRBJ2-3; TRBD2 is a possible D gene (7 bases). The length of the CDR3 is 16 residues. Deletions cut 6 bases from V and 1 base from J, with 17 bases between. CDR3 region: CASSEGGGSGTDTQYF. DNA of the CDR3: TGTGCCAGCAGCGAAGGGGGGGGCAGCGGCACAGATACGCAGTATTTT.

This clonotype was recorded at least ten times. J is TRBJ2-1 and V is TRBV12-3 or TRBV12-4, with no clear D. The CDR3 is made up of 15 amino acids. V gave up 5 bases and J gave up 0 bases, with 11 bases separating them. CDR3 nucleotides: TGTGCCAGCAGTCCGCGGTCGAGCTCCTACAATGAGCAGTTCTTC. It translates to CASSPRSSSYNEQFF.

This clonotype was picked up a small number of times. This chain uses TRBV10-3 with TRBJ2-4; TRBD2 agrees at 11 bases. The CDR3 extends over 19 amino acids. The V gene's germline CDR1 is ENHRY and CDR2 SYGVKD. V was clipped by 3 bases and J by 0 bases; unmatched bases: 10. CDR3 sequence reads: CAISDTSGGLSLAKNIQYF. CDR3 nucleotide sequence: TGTGCCATCAGTGATACTAGCGGGGGCCTCTCATTAGCCAAAAACATTCAGTACTTC.

As DNA, the CDR3 is TGTGCCACCAGCAGGTCTTGGACCACCGGGGAGCTGTTTTTT. Residues: CATSRSWTTGELFF. The chain employs TRBV15 and TRBJ2-2; D is ambiguous. This CDR3 has 14 amino acids. V lost 3 bases to trimming and J lost 4 bases, with 9 bases between them. The germline V gene has CDR1 LNHNV and CDR2 YYDKDF (reference sequence).

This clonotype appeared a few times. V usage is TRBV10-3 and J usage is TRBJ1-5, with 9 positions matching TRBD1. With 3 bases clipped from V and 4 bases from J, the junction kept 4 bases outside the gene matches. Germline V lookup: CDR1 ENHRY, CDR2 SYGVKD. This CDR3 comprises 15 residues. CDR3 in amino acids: CAISDHGQGNQPQHF. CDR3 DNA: TGTGCCATCAGTGATCACGGACAGGGGAATCAGCCCCAGCATTTT.

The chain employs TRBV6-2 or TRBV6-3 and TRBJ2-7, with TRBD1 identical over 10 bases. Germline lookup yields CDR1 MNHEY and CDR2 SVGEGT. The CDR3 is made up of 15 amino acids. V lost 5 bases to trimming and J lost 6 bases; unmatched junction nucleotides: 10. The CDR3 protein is CASSLRDRGVREQYF. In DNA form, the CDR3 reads TGTGCCAGCAGTCTCCGGGACAGGGGCGTCCGCGAGCAGTACTTC.

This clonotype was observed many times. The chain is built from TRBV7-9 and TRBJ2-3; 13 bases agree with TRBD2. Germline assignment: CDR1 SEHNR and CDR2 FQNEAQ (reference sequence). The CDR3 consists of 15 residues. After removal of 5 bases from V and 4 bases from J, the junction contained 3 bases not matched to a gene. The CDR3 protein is CASSPGLAGSDTQYF. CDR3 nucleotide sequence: TGTGCCAGCAGCCCGGGACTAGCGGGATCAGATACGCAGTATTTT.

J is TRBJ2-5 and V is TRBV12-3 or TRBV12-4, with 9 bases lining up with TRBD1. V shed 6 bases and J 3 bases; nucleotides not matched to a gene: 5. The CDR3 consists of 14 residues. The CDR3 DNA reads TGTGCCAGCAGAGAGACAGGGGGAAAAGAGACCCAGTACTTC. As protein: CASRETGGKETQYF.

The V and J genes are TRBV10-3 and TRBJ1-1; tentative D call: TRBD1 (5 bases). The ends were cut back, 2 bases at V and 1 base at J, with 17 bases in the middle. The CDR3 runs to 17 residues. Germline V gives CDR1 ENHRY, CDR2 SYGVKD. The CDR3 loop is CAISERVTGLTNTEAFF. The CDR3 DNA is TGTGCCATCAGTGAGAGGGTTACAGGACTCACGAACACTGAAGCTTTCTTT.

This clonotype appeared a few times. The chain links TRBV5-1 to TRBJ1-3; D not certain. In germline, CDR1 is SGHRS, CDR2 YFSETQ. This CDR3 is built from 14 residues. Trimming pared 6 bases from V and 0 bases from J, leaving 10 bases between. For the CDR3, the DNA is TGCGCCAGCAACCAAGAGGGCTCTGGAAACACCATATATTTT. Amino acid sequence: CASNQEGSGNTIYF.

The CDR3 DNA reads TGCGCCAGCACTCGGACAGGTGAAGAGACCCAGTACTTC. Its protein product is CASTRTGEETQYF. V gene TRBV10-2 combines with J gene TRBJ2-5; 7 bases agree with TRBD1. Germline trimming cut 7 bases from V and 3 bases from J; bases unmatched to any gene: 5. The V gene's germline CDR1 is WSHSY and CDR2 SAAADI. The CDR3 runs to 13 residues.

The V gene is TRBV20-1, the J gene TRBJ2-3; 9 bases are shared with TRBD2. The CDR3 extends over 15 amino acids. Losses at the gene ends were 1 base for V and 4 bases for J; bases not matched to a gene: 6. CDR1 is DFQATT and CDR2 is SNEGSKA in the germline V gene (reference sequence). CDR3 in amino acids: CSARVQTSGPDTQYF. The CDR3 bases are TGCAGTGCTAGAGTCCAGACTAGCGGCCCAGATACGCAGTATTTT.

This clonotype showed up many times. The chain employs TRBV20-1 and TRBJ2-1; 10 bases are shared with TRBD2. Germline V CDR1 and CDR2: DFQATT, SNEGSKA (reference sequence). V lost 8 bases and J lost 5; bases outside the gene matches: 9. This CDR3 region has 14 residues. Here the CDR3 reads CSPSNSGRDNEQFF. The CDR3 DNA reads TGCAGTCCATCTAACAGCGGGAGGGACAATGAGCAGTTCTTC.

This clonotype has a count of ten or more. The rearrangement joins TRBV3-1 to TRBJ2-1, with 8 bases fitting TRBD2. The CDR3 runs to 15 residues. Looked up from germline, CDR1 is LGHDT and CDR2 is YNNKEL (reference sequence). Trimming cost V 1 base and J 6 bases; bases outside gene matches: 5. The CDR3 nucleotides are TGTGCCAGCAGCCAAGCGAGCGGGAGCGGCAATGAGCAGTTCTTC. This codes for CASSQASGSGNEQFF.

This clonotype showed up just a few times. The CDR3 region is CASSQEMGPGGNQPQHF. In DNA form, the CDR3 reads TGCGCCAGCAGCCAAGAGATGGGACCCGGGGGCAATCAGCCCCAGCATTTT. This rearrangement joins TRBV4-1 to TRBJ1-5; D is possibly TRBD1 (5 bases). CDR3 length: 17 residues. Germline V gene lookup returns CDR1 MGHRA and CDR2 YSYEKL. Trimming removed 0 bases from V and 2 bases from J, with 14 bases in between.

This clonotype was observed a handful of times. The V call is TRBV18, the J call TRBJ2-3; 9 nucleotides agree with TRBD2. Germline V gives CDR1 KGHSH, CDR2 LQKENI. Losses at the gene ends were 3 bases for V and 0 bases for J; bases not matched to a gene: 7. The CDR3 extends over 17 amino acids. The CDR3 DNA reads TGTGCCAGCTCACCGAGTCAGCGGGGGGCCAGCACAGATACGCAGTATTTT. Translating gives CASSPSQRGASTDTQYF. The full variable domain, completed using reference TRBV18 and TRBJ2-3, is NAGVMQNPRHLVRRRGQEARLRCSPMKGHSHVYWYRQLPEEGLKFMVYLQKENIIDESGMPKERFSAEFPKEGPSILRIQQVVRGDSAAYFCASSPSQRGASTDTQYFGPGTRLTVL.

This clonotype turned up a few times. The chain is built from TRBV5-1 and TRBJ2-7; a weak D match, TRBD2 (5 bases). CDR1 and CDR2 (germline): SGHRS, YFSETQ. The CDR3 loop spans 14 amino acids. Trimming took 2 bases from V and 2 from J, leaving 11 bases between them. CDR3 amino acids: CASSFSGIPYEQYF. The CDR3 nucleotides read TGCGCCAGCAGCTTCTCCGGGATCCCCTACGAGCAGTACTTC.

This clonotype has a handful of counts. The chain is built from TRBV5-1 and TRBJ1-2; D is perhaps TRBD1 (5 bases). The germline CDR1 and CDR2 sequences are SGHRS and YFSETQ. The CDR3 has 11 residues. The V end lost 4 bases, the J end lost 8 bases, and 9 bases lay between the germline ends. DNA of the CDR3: TGCGCCAGCAGCCAGGGTCAGGGCTACACCTTC. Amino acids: CASSQGQGYTF. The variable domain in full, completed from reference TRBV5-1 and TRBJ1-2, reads KAGVTQTPRYLIKTRGQQVTLSCSPISGHRSVSWYQQTPGQGLQFLFEYFSETQRNKGNFPGRFSGRQFSNSRSEMNVSTLELGDSALYLCASSQGQGYTFGSGTRLTVV.

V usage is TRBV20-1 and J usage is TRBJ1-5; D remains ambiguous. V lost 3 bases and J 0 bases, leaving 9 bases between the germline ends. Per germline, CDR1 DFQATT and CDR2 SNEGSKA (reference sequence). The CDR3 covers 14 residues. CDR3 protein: CSASDGPSNQPQHF. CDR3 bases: TGCAGTGCTAGTGACGGTCCTAGCAATCAGCCCCAGCATTTT.

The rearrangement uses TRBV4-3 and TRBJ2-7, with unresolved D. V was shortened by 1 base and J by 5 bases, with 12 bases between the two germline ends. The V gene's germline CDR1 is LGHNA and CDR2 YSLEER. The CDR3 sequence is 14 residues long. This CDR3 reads CASSQAENVNEQYF. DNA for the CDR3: TGCGCCAGCAGCCAAGCGGAAAATGTTAACGAGCAGTACTTC.

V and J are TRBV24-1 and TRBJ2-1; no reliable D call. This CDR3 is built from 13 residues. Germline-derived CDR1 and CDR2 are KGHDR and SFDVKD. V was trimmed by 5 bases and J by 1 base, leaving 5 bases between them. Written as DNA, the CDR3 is TGTGCCACCAGTGTAAGGTCCTACAATGAGCAGTTCTTC. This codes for CATSVRSYNEQFF.

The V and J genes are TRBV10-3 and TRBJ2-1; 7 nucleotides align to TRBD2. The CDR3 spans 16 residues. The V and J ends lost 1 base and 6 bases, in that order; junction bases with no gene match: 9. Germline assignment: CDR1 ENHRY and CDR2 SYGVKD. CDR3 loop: CAISEWASGPSNEQFF. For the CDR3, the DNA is TGTGCCATCAGTGAGTGGGCTAGCGGACCTTCCAATGAGCAGTTCTTC.

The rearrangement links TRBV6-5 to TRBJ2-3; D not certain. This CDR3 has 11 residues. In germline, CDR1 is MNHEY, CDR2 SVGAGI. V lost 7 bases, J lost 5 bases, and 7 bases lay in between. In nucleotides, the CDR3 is TGTGCCAGCAAGAGCGTAGATACGCAGTATTTT. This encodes CASKSVDTQYF.